Listed here is a single T cell receptor beta chain. The antigen is undetermined. No treatment had been given to any patient before thyroid surgery. The data stem from a study of metastatic and nonmetastatic thyroid tumors. Study summary: Comparison of repertoires was carried out across blood and tumor or nodule tissue from malignant and benign thyroid patients. Regarding the study as a whole: It was reportedly found that TCR beta diversity was significantly higher in malignant thyroid tumors than in benign nodules, a difference seen in both blood and tumor samples.

Deletions cut 4 bases from V and 2 bases from J, with 9 bases between. Looked up from germline, CDR1 is DFQATT and CDR2 is SNEGSKA (reference sequence). The CDR3 runs 12 residues. In the authors' methods: Clinicopathological groups of papillary thyroid cancer showed CDR3 differences that were used to build a distant-metastasis classifier. TCRdb redid the clone calls on the PCR reads using MiXCR. TCRdb assigned the V and J calls; the authors' analysis was not used. The data show about 13,000 clones, around a quarter seen once. The sample taken for sequencing was blood. The rearrangement links TRBV20-1 to TRBJ2-7; the D call may be TRBD1 or TRBD2 (5 bases each). The source is a male donor with papillary thyroid cancer or a benign thyroid nodule (not recorded which). Some clones in this sample may be carry-over from other donors' samples. In nucleotides, the CDR3 is TGCAGTGCTACTGGGACCGCCTACGAGCAGTACTTC. This sequence encodes CSATGTAYEQYF.